One sample yielded the 17 T cell receptor beta chains listed below, sequenced in a study of neurological immune-mediated disorders. Time point denoted: longitudinal time-point 3. TCRdb fed the 5' RACE reads into MiXCR, producing one record per CDR3 protein. The sample contains about 45,000 distinct CDR3 sequences, roughly 13% of which appear only once. Sequencing was performed on PBMCs. These receptors were collected from a man aged 25 to 45 in good health.

The chain is built from TRBV15 and TRBJ1-3; D is possibly TRBD1 (5 bases). V gave up 3 bases and J gave up 3 bases, with 6 bases separating them. From germline, CDR1 is LNHNV and CDR2 YYDKDF (reference sequence). The CDR3 totals 13 residues. CDR3 sequence reads: CATSSGGGNTIYF. CDR3 nucleotide sequence: TGTGCCACCAGCAGCGGGGGTGGAAACACCATATATTTT.

This clonotype has at least ten counts. The V call is TRBV5-1, the J call TRBJ2-1, with D maybe TRBD2 (6 bases). The germline V gene has CDR1 SGHRS and CDR2 YFSETQ. CDR3 length equals 16 residues. Trimming pared 0 bases from V and 0 bases from J, leaving 10 bases between. The CDR3 region has the DNA TGCGCCAGCAGCTTGGCGCCTAGCGCCTCCTACAATGAGCAGTTCTTC. It translates to CASSLAPSASYNEQFF.

This clonotype occurred many times. The chain uses TRBV20-1 and TRBJ2-1, with 10 bases aligning to TRBD2. V was pared by 0 bases and J by 2 bases, with 4 bases of the junction left unmatched. The CDR3 runs 16 residues. Germline V gives CDR1 DFQATT, CDR2 SNEGSKA (reference sequence). The CDR3 sequence: CSARDQREGTYNEQFF. The CDR3 DNA is TGCAGTGCTAGAGATCAGCGGGAGGGAACCTACAATGAGCAGTTCTTC.

This clonotype was counted many times. V is TRBV20-1 and J is TRBJ2-3; a weak D match, TRBD2 (7 bases). V lost 4 bases to trimming and J lost 4 bases, with 12 bases between them. This CDR3 is built from 13 residues. CDR1 is DFQATT and CDR2 is SNEGSKA in the germline V gene (reference sequence). The CDR3 sequence: CSATDGGPDTQYF. The CDR3 coding sequence is TGCAGTGCTACGGACGGGGGGCCAGATACGCAGTATTTT.

The table lists this clonotype with many counts. The chain employs TRBV5-6 and TRBJ2-7, with D perhaps matching TRBD1 (5 bases). The germline gives CDR1 SGHDT, CDR2 YYEEEE. Trimming pared 3 bases from V and 3 bases from J, leaving 16 bases between. The CDR3 contains 15 residues. CDR3 amino acids: CASSWGRGVRYEQYF. In nucleotides, the CDR3 is TGTGCCAGCAGCTGGGGAAGGGGCGTTCGCTACGAGCAGTACTTC. Variable domain in full (rest from reference TRBV5-6 and TRBJ2-7): DAGVTQSPTHLIKTRGQQVTLRCSPKSGHDTVSWYQQALGQGPQFIFQYYEEEERQRGNFPDRFSGHQFPNYSSELNVNALLLGDSALYLCASSWGRGVRYEQYFGPGTRLTVT.

This clonotype was seen many times. The rearrangement uses TRBV6-4 and TRBJ2-2; D remains ambiguous. CDR3 length: 13 residues. In germline, CDR1 is MRHNA, CDR2 SNTAGT. Trimming cost V 3 bases and J 5 bases, with 7 bases left between them. This CDR3 reads CASSESGTGELFF. CDR3 coding DNA: TGTGCCAGCAGTGAAAGTGGGACCGGGGAGCTGTTTTTT.

This clonotype was counted many times. The chain links TRBV20-1 to TRBJ2-7, with a weak D call TRBD2 (5 bases). The CDR3 extends over 16 amino acids. CDR1 and CDR2 from the germline V gene are DFQATT and SNEGSKA (reference sequence). Between the trimmed V and J ends, which lost 0 bases and 0 bases, there was a span of 15 bases. CDR3 DNA sequence: TGCAGTGCTAGAGATTTTGAGGGCTTCGTCTCCTACGAGCAGTACTTC. Its protein is CSARDFEGFVSYEQYF.

This clonotype appeared many times. The gene calls are TRBV29-1 and TRBJ2-7; 12 nucleotides line up with TRBD1. Germline V gives CDR1 SQVTM, CDR2 ANQGSEA. With 5 bases clipped from V and 3 bases from J, the junction kept 8 bases outside the gene matches. The CDR3 has 15 residues. CDR3 sequence: CSVITGTGGIYEQYF. As DNA, the CDR3 is TGCAGCGTTATAACCGGGACAGGGGGCATCTACGAGCAGTACTTC.

This clonotype showed up many times. The genes are TRBV12-3 or TRBV12-4 and TRBJ1-5; D is ambiguous. The CDR3 loop spans 14 amino acids. Trimming pared 3 bases from V and 2 bases from J, leaving 8 bases between. The CDR3 coding sequence is TGTGCCAGCAGTTTCGTACTAGGCAATCAGCCCCAGCATTTT. Encoded protein: CASSFVLGNQPQHF.

There are many counts of this clonotype. The rearrangement links TRBV20-1 to TRBJ2-3; 11 nucleotides agree with TRBD2. Germline V gene data show CDR1 as DFQATT and CDR2 as SNEGSKA (reference sequence). The CDR3 is 16 amino acids. Unmatched junction bases numbered 8, after V lost 5 bases and J lost 1 base. The CDR3 is CSAAASGRWGTDTQYF. The CDR3 bases are TGCAGTGCTGCCGCTAGCGGGAGGTGGGGCACAGATACGCAGTATTTT.

At least ten counts were recorded for this clonotype. The chain links TRBV28 to TRBJ2-7, with D tentatively TRBD1 (6 bases). Per germline, CDR1 MDHEN and CDR2 SYDVKM. Trimming pared 4 bases from V and 7 bases from J, leaving 17 bases between. The CDR3 sequence is 14 residues long. The CDR3 DNA reads as TGTGCCAGCAGTTCCGGGACACCAAGGGGGGAGCAGTACTTC. Translation gives CASSSGTPRGEQYF.

This clonotype showed up many times. The chain employs TRBV20-1 and TRBJ2-7, with a weak D call TRBD2 (6 bases). Germline V gene lookup returns CDR1 DFQATT and CDR2 SNEGSKA (reference sequence). Trimming took off 3 bases at V and 3 bases at J, with 21 bases between the two ends. The CDR3 is 16 amino acids. As DNA, the CDR3 is TGCAGTGCTAGGGAGCGGGCGGGCCCGGACATCTACGAGCAGTACTTC. Residues: CSARERAGPDIYEQYF.

The chain carries TRBV3-1 and TRBJ2-6; TRBD1 or TRBD2 may be the D gene (8 bases each). The CDR3 length is 17 residues. V lost 4 bases and J 2 bases, leaving 15 bases between the germline ends. Germline V gene sequence: CDR1 LGHDT, CDR2 YNNKEL (reference sequence). CDR3 nucleotide sequence: TGTGCCAGCAGCCGACAGGGGACTAGAGCTGGGGCCAACGTCCTGACTTTC. This codes for CASSRQGTRAGANVLTF.

The table lists this clonotype with many counts. The chain links TRBV28 to TRBJ2-7; perhaps TRBD2 as D (5 bases). CDR1 MDHEN and CDR2 SYDVKM come from the germline V gene. The V end lost 5 bases, the J end lost 3 bases, and 20 bases lay between the germline ends. This CDR3 is 16 amino acids long. CDR3 in amino acids: CASSPPGGHGLYEQYF. The CDR3 DNA reads as TGTGCCAGCAGTCCACCAGGCGGGCACGGGCTCTACGAGCAGTACTTC. The full variable domain, rest sourced from reference TRBV28 and TRBJ2-7, is DVKVTQSSRYLVKRTGEKVFLECVQDMDHENMFWYRQDPGLGLRLIYFSYDVKMKEKGDIPEGYSVSREKKERFSLILESASTNQTSMYLCASSPPGGHGLYEQYFGPGTRLTVT.

The chain employs TRBV6-1 and TRBJ1-4; no clear D gene. Trimming removed 6 bases from V and 8 bases from J, with 16 bases in between. The CDR3 totals 14 residues. Germline CDR1 reads MNHNS; CDR2 reads SASEGT. Here the CDR3 reads CASSARVGLEKLFF. The DNA for the CDR3 is TGTGCCAGCAGCGCCCGTGTGGGTCTCGAAAAACTGTTTTTT.

The J gene is TRBJ2-3, the V gene TRBV5-1, with D unclear. V lost 1 base, J lost 0 bases, and 6 bases lay in between. The germline V gene has CDR1 SGHRS and CDR2 YFSETQ. CDR3 length equals 14 residues. The CDR3 DNA reads as TGCGCCAGCAGCTTGATCCTTAGCACAGATACGCAGTATTTT. This codes for CASSLILSTDTQYF.

This clonotype was recorded at least ten times. The chain employs TRBV5-1 and TRBJ1-3, with D maybe TRBD1 (5 bases). The CDR3 has 14 residues. Germline assignment: CDR1 SGHRS and CDR2 YFSETQ. Between the trimmed V and J ends, which lost 2 bases and 4 bases, there was a span of 10 bases. The CDR3 DNA is TGCGCCAGCAGCTTATCGGGGGAAGGAAACACCATATATTTT. This encodes CASSLSGEGNTIYF.